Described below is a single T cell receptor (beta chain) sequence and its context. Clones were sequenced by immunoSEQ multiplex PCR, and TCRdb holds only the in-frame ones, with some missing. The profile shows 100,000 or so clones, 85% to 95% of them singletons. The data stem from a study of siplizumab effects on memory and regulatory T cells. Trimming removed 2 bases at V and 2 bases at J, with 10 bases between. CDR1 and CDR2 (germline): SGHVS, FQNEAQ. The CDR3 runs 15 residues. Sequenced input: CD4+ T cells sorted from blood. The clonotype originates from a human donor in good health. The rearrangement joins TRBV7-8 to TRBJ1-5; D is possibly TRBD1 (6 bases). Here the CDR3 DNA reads TGTGCCAGCAGCTTAAACAGGGAGGGCAATCAGCCCCAGCATTTT. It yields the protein CASSLNREGNQPQHF.